This T cell receptor beta chain was sequenced during a study of blood T cell repertoires in COVID-19. The overall study: In each case, the material was cDNA or gDNA derived from T cells, B-cell-depleted T cells, or PBMCs.

The CDR3 contains 16 residues. Germline CDR1 reads SGHNT; CDR2 reads YYREEE (reference sequence). Deletions cut 3 bases from V and 0 bases from J, with 13 bases between. Per the authors' pipeline: Reference gene primer amplification yielded estimated nucleated cell counts. Sequencing used immunoSEQ multiplex PCR; TCRdb keeps in-frame clones, though not all of them. That table furnishes V, J and clone size, whereas the DNA furnished D and trimming. The sample lists 130,000 to 150,000 clones, approximately 89% occurring once. The source material was peripheral blood. This receptor was obtained from a human donor in a cohort sampled during active COVID-19. The rearrangement links TRBV5-4 to TRBJ1-3; D is unclear. The DNA for the CDR3 is TGTGCCAGCAGCTCAAGGACGGGAGTCTCTGGAAACACCATATATTTT. Encoded protein: CASSSRTGVSGNTIYF.